This paragraph reports one TCR beta chain. The antigen is undetermined. The germline CDR1 and CDR2 sequences are SEHNR and FQNEAQ (reference sequence). Deletions cut 2 bases from V and 6 bases from J, with 4 bases between. This CDR3 is 11 amino acids long. This entry is derived from a study of cytomegalovirus exposure and HLA in healthy donors. The PCR contained 60 Vbeta and 13 Jbeta primers. The repertoire was sequenced with immunoSEQ multiplex PCR; TCRdb's copy has only in-frame clones and lacks some. The data show roughly 130,000 clones, around 78% seen once. Study-wide results and limits: V- and J-gene trimming in TCR beta was tied to a missense DCLRE1C variant by an analysis performed later.

The origin of this receptor is a woman between 40 and 55 years old in good health and CMV-seronegative. The V and J genes are TRBV7-9 and TRBJ1-2, with D uncertain. The sequenced material came from PBMCs. The CDR3 DNA follows: TGTGCCAGCAGCTTACTAGATGGCTACACCTTC. Translation gives CASSLLDGYTF.